What follows is one T cell receptor (beta chain) and its context. As yet, its antigen is unknown. Here immunoSEQ multiplex PCR was the method, and the copy in TCRdb shows in-frame clones only, minus some. The data show tens of thousands of clones, 87% seen once. CDR3 length: 13 residues. Trimming cost V 8 bases and J 5 bases; bases outside gene matches: 8. Looked up from germline, CDR1 is SEHNR and CDR2 is FQNEAQ (reference sequence). The sample is drawn from a study of OX40 agonist ivuxolimab in advanced cancers. Study-level information: Eligibility admitted prior anti-PD-1, anti-PD-L1 or anti-CTLA-4 therapy; approximately 40% had some. Among those treated, three patients had partial responses, one with hepatocellular carcinoma and two with cutaneous melanoma.

Points from the study as a whole: Patients who responded partially at 0.1-3.0 mg/kg showed clonal expansion ranking among the lowest. At 0.1 to 3.0 mg/kg, clonal expansion of CD4+ and CD8+ blood T cells had occurred by week 6.

Sequences were derived from CD4+ or CD8+ T cells sorted from blood, sampled in a trial of the OX40 agonist ivuxolimab. The origin of this receptor is an adult with an advanced solid tumor such as melanoma, head and neck, liver or kidney cancer. V gene TRBV7-9 combines with J gene TRBJ1-2; 7 nucleotides line up with TRBD1. The CDR3 bases are TGTGCCAGCGGGGGGACAGAATATTATGGCTACACCTTC. Protein product: CASGGTEYYGYTF.